Listed here are 32 T cell receptor beta chains from one sample, sequenced in a study of shared T cell receptors in the human thymus. The method was immunoSEQ multiplex PCR; TCRdb's version includes in-frame clones alone and lacks a portion of them. The data show 700,000 to 750,000 clones, with roughly 88% seen just once and around 0.0094% held by the top ten. The same sample was also studied in work on human thymus T cells.

Sequences were obtained from thymocytes. The source is a girl in the first two years of life with a congenital heart defect.

The J gene is TRBJ1-6, the V gene TRBV27, with 7 bases identical to TRBD1. The CDR3 covers 16 residues. The V gene's germline CDR1 is MNHEY and CDR2 SMNVEV (reference sequence). V lost 5 bases to trimming and J lost 7 bases; unmatched junction nucleotides: 11. Here the CDR3 DNA reads TGTGCCAGCAGTGTGACAGGGCGAAAAACCAATTCACCCCTCCACTTT. Translation: CASSVTGRKTNSPLHF.

The chain is built from TRBV9 and TRBJ2-1; 7 positions agree with TRBD2. This CDR3 has 15 residues. The germline V gene has CDR1 SGDLS and CDR2 YYNGEE. V gave up 0 bases and J gave up 5 bases; unmatched junction bases: 5. Here the CDR3 DNA reads TGTGCCAGCAGCGTAGGTCCGGGACTACACAATGAGCAGTTCTTC. Protein sequence: CASSVGPGLHNEQFF.

This chain joins TRBV12-5 and TRBJ1-1; D not resolved. The V gene's germline CDR1 is LGHNT and CDR2 FRNRAP. The germline V and J ends were trimmed by 0 bases and 1 base, with 3 bases remaining between them. CDR3 length equals 13 residues. The CDR3 protein is CASGLVQNTEAFF. The CDR3 DNA sequence: TGTGCTAGTGGTTTGGTACAGAACACTGAAGCTTTCTTT.

The chain couples TRBV7-9 to TRBJ1-5; D remains unclear. There are 13 residues in the CDR3. Per germline, CDR1 SEHNR and CDR2 FQNEAQ (reference sequence). Trimming shortened V by 0 bases and J by 6 bases, and 6 bases separated the two germline ends. CDR3 DNA sequence: TGTGCCAGCAGCTTAGCGTCTCGTCAGCCCCAGCATTTT. It encodes CASSLASRQPQHF.

This clone has only one observation. The CDR3 bases are TGTGCCAGCAGCCCCGGGTCTGGTGGCTACACCTTC. Translating gives CASSPGSGGYTF. The V gene is TRBV14, the J gene TRBJ1-2, with D hard to call. The V gene lost 4 bases and the J gene lost 7 bases, with 10 bases spanning the gap. Per germline, CDR1 SGHDN and CDR2 FVKESK. The CDR3 totals 12 residues.

The chain has TRBV9 and TRBJ2-7, with 14 bases that match TRBD2. The V gene's germline CDR1 is SGDLS and CDR2 YYNGEE. CDR3 length: 15 amino acids. The V segment lost 3 bases and the J segment 3 bases; nucleotides outside the gene matches: 2. The CDR3 nucleotides are TGTGCCAGCAGCGCCGGGACTAGCGGGGGCTACGAGCAGTACTTC. It translates to CASSAGTSGGYEQYF. Full variable domain (outside the CDR3, taken from reference TRBV9 and TRBJ2-7): DSGVTQTPKHLITATGQRVTLRCSPRSGDLSVYWYQQSLDQGLQFLIQYYNGEERAKGNILERFSAQQFPDLHSELNLSSLELGDSALYFCASSAGTSGGYEQYFGPGTRLTVT.

This chain joins TRBV10-3 and TRBJ2-2; D is ambiguous. The CDR3 contains 16 residues. Per the germline V gene, CDR1 is ENHRY and CDR2 is SYGVKD. V lost 6 bases and J lost 4, with 18 bases in between. The CDR3 protein is CAISERPNSGTGELFF. In DNA form, the CDR3 reads TGTGCCATCAGCGAGAGGCCTAACTCGGGCACCGGGGAGCTGTTTTTT.

V usage is TRBV6-5 and J usage is TRBJ1-2; 8 bases fit TRBD1. The CDR3 runs 14 residues. Per germline, CDR1 MNHEY and CDR2 SVGAGI. V was clipped by 5 bases and J by 6 bases; unmatched bases: 8. The CDR3 loop is CASSPTGAVDGYTF. The CDR3 DNA sequence: TGTGCCAGCAGTCCGACAGGGGCGGTAGATGGCTACACCTTC.

V gene TRBV28 combines with J gene TRBJ2-1; TRBD2 agrees at 8 bases. Trimming at V came to 6 bases and at J to 6 bases, leaving 4 bases not matched to a gene. Germline V gene lookup returns CDR1 MDHEN and CDR2 SYDVKM. The CDR3 length is 13 residues. CDR3 nucleotides: TGTGCCAGCAGGTACGGGGGGGCCAATGAGCAGTTCTTC. This translates into CASRYGGANEQFF.

The genes are TRBV27 and TRBJ2-5; 8 bases agree with TRBD1. Trimming cost V 4 bases and J 2 bases; bases outside gene matches: 3. Looked up from germline, CDR1 is MNHEY and CDR2 is SMNVEV (reference sequence). This CDR3 comprises 14 residues. The CDR3 DNA is TGTGCCAGCAGTTCGGACAGGGCACAAGAGACCCAGTACTTC. It codes for CASSSDRAQETQYF.

The chain links TRBV29-1 to TRBJ1-1, with 7 positions matching TRBD1. The CDR3 is 13 amino acids. Germline values: CDR1 SQVTM, CDR2 ANQGSEA. CDR3 in amino acids: CFTGAPGSTEAFF. CDR3 sequence (DNA): TGCTTCACAGGGGCACCGGGGAGCACTGAAGCTTTCTTT.

This clone was seen once. The chain employs TRBV20-1 and TRBJ1-1; D is undetermined. CDR1 DFQATT and CDR2 SNEGSKA come from the germline V gene (reference sequence). This CDR3 has 11 amino acids. V dropped 3 bases and J dropped 8 bases, with 10 bases sitting between them. CDR3 residues: CSARASREAFF. In nucleotides, the CDR3 is TGCAGTGCTAGGGCTTCAAGAGAAGCTTTCTTT.

The chain carries TRBV5-4 and TRBJ1-2; 9 positions match TRBD1. Looked up from germline, CDR1 is SGHNT and CDR2 is YYREEE (reference sequence). The J segment lost 4 bases and the V segment lost 6 bases, leaving 13 bases of the junction unmatched. There are 16 residues in the CDR3. The CDR3 nucleotides read TGTGCCAGCACGTACAGGGGGCGCCAATTTGTCTATGGCTACACCTTC. Amino acids: CASTYRGRQFVYGYTF.

The chain uses TRBV4-1 and TRBJ2-2, with D possibly being TRBD1 (6 bases). This CDR3 is 15 amino acids long. V shed 3 bases and J shed 5 bases, with 13 bases lying between them. CDR1 and CDR2 (germline): MGHRA, YSYEKL. CDR3 in amino acids: CASSHSDRTTGELFF. CDR3 DNA sequence: TGCGCCAGCAGCCATAGCGACAGGACGACCGGGGAGCTGTTTTTT.

This clone has only a few counts. The J gene is TRBJ2-2, the V gene TRBV25-1, with D tentatively TRBD2 (6 bases). CDR3 length: 16 amino acids. V was pared by 6 bases and J by 6 bases, with 20 bases between. The germline CDR1 and CDR2 sequences are MGHDK and SYGVNS. The CDR3 DNA sequence: TGTGCCAGCAGGGAGCCCGGGACTCGGGGACCCGGGGAGCTGTTTTTT. The encoded protein is CASREPGTRGPGELFF.

V gene TRBV6-1 combines with J gene TRBJ2-3; TRBD2 matches at 8 bases. This CDR3 has 14 residues. Germline V gene data show CDR1 as MNHNS and CDR2 as SASEGT. J was trimmed by 7 bases and V by 6 bases; bases with no gene match: 9. The CDR3: CASSLAGGKNTQYF. CDR3 coding DNA: TGTGCCAGCAGCCTCGCGGGGGGCAAGAATACGCAGTATTTT.

This clone was counted once. This chain links TRBV5-4 with TRBJ1-2; possibly TRBD1 for D (6 bases). Germline V gene lookup returns CDR1 SGHNT and CDR2 YYREEE (reference sequence). The CDR3 extends over 14 amino acids. Trimming cost V 5 bases and J 1 base, with 12 bases left between them. The CDR3 region is CASRPGTINYGYTF. The CDR3 DNA is TGTGCCAGCAGACCTGGGACAATTAACTATGGCTACACCTTC.

The chain recombines TRBV19 with TRBJ2-2, with TRBD2 identical over 10 bases. Germline trimming cut 3 bases from V and 5 bases from J; bases unmatched to any gene: 9. Germline assignment: CDR1 LNHDA and CDR2 SQIVND (reference sequence). This CDR3 spans 17 amino acids. This CDR3 reads CASSMSRTSGKTGELFF. The CDR3 DNA sequence: TGTGCCAGTAGTATGTCTAGGACTAGCGGCAAAACCGGGGAGCTGTTTTTT.

The rearrangement uses TRBV28 and TRBJ1-5; D ambiguous. The V and J ends lost 3 bases and 2 bases respectively, with 8 bases between them. This CDR3 spans 14 amino acids. The germline gives CDR1 MDHEN, CDR2 SYDVKM. The CDR3 DNA sequence: TGTGCCAGCAGTTTGGAGGGTGGCAATCAGCCCCAGCATTTT. Encoded protein: CASSLEGGNQPQHF.

The chain couples TRBV13 to TRBJ1-2; D remains unclear. In germline, CDR1 is PRHDT, CDR2 FYEKMQ (reference sequence). This CDR3 has 14 amino acids. With 7 bases removed from V and 6 bases from J, the gap between germline ends came to 18 bases. The CDR3 sequence is CASKTLGRVNGYTF. The CDR3 DNA reads as TGTGCCAGCAAAACTCTCGGGAGAGTCAATGGCTACACCTTC.

The chain is built from TRBV9 and TRBJ2-7; D perhaps matches TRBD2 (5 bases). Germline lookup yields CDR1 SGDLS and CDR2 YYNGEE. The CDR3 has 15 amino acids. The V end lost 5 bases, the J end lost 2 bases, and 17 bases lay between the germline ends. Written as DNA, the CDR3 is TGTGCCAGCAGTGCCGTCGGGGATACGGCCTACGAGCAGTACTTC. It encodes CASSAVGDTAYEQYF. The whole variable domain, remainder taken from reference TRBV9 and TRBJ2-7, is DSGVTQTPKHLITATGQRVTLRCSPRSGDLSVYWYQQSLDQGLQFLIQYYNGEERAKGNILERFSAQQFPDLHSELNLSSLELGDSALYFCASSAVGDTAYEQYFGPGTRLTVT.

The V and J genes are TRBV6-1 and TRBJ1-5; 10 bases fit TRBD1. V shed 3 bases and J 5 bases; nucleotides not matched to a gene: 16. The CDR3 runs 19 residues. Germline V gives CDR1 MNHNS, CDR2 SASEGT. As DNA, the CDR3 is TGTGCCAGCAGTGAGCGAAGGGTTCCCCGGGACAGGGGTGATCAGCCCCAGCATTTT. Its translation is CASSERRVPRDRGDQPQHF.

The DNA for the CDR3 is TGTGCCCCGAGAGAGGGCGGTAGCTCCTACAATGAGCAGTTCTTC. Amino acid sequence: CAPREGGSSYNEQFF. The chain links TRBV2 to TRBJ2-1; a possible D gene is TRBD2 (5 bases). V lost 11 bases to trimming and J lost 0 bases, with 17 bases between them. The length of the CDR3 is 15 residues. Germline V CDR1 and CDR2: SNHLY, FYNNEI.

The chain couples TRBV2 to TRBJ2-1, with a possible D match to TRBD1 (5 bases). The CDR3 is 14 residues long. V gave up 4 bases and J gave up 0 bases, with 7 bases separating them. Germline V gives CDR1 SNHLY, CDR2 FYNNEI. CDR3 sequence reads: CASSVRGSYNEQFF. The CDR3 DNA reads as TGTGCCAGCAGTGTTAGGGGCTCCTACAATGAGCAGTTCTTC.

The genes are TRBV27 and TRBJ1-2; a possible D gene is TRBD1 (6 bases). The ends were cut back, 6 bases at V and 2 bases at J, with 13 bases in the middle. The germline CDR1 and CDR2 sequences are MNHEY and SMNVEV (reference sequence). The CDR3 totals 14 residues. CDR3: CASSSGVLNYGYTF. The CDR3 nucleotides are TGTGCCAGCAGCTCAGGGGTCTTAAACTATGGCTACACCTTC.

V usage is TRBV6-1 and J usage is TRBJ2-2; 8 bases map to TRBD2. Germline V gene lookup returns CDR1 MNHNS and CDR2 SASEGT. V gave up 2 bases and J gave up 1 base; unmatched junction bases: 3. The CDR3 is 16 amino acids. The CDR3 region is CASSELAGRNTGELFF. The CDR3 DNA reads TGTGCCAGCAGTGAATTAGCGGGGAGGAACACCGGGGAGCTGTTTTTT.

V is TRBV10-3 and J is TRBJ1-2; D not resolved. V was pared by 11 bases and J by 10 bases, with 20 bases between. Germline CDR1 and CDR2: ENHRY and SYGVKD. This CDR3 contains 12 residues. The CDR3 protein is CASGRRKEDYTF. CDR3 coding DNA: TGTGCCTCGGGTAGGAGAAAGGAGGACTACACCTTC.

V usage is TRBV9 and J usage is TRBJ2-3; perhaps TRBD2 as D (6 bases). The ends were cut back, 2 bases at V and 2 bases at J, with 12 bases in the middle. The germline V gene has CDR1 SGDLS and CDR2 YYNGEE. This CDR3 is 15 amino acids long. The CDR3 nucleotides are TGTGCCAGCAGCGTCCGAGCGGGCCCCACAGATACGCAGTATTTT. Its protein product is CASSVRAGPTDTQYF.

The chain carries TRBV27 and TRBJ1-4; 12 positions match TRBD1. The trim removed 5 bases at V and 3 bases at J, leaving 16 bases unmatched. Per germline, CDR1 MNHEY and CDR2 SMNVEV (reference sequence). The CDR3 loop spans 20 amino acids. The CDR3 nucleotides read TGTGCCAGCAGTGGTTTCCCCGGGACAGGGGGCCCAAGTTCTAATGAAAAACTGTTTTTT. This sequence encodes CASSGFPGTGGPSSNEKLFF.

J is TRBJ1-2 and V is TRBV27, with 10 bases identical to TRBD1. This CDR3 is 15 amino acids long. V gave up 5 bases and J gave up 3 bases; unmatched junction bases: 6. Germline V gene data show CDR1 as MNHEY and CDR2 as SMNVEV (reference sequence). DNA for the CDR3: TGTGCCAGCAGTCACGGGACAGGGGCGGACTATGGCTACACCTTC. It is translated as CASSHGTGADYGYTF.

The J gene is TRBJ2-1, the V gene TRBV4-2, with a possible D match to TRBD2 (6 bases). V gave up 0 bases and J gave up 2 bases, with 17 bases separating them. Germline V gene data show CDR1 as LGHNA and CDR2 as YNFKEQ. This CDR3 contains 18 residues. CDR3 nucleotides: TGTGCCAGCAGCCAAGATCGGGGGATTGATAGCCCCTACAATGAGCAGTTCTTC. Protein: CASSQDRGIDSPYNEQFF.

Turning to this clone: Other DNA sequences of this sample code for an identical CDR3. This chain joins TRBV28 and TRBJ1-2; TRBD1 matches at 7 bases. The junction had 2 bases not matched to a gene; V was cut back by 5 bases and J by 2 bases. There are 13 residues in the CDR3. Germline V gene data show CDR1 as MDHEN and CDR2 as SYDVKM. The CDR3 DNA is TGTGCCAGCAGTCTGACAGGGAACTATGGCTACACCTTC. Translated: CASSLTGNYGYTF.